This T cell receptor beta chain originates from a study of T-cell reconstitution after alpha-beta-depleted transplantation in children (dated by TCRdb to 2016 to 2017). For the wider study: Using TCR repertoire profiling, the study quantitatively followed how T-cell immune reconstitution unfolded in children after TCRalphabeta/CD19-depleted allogeneic hematopoietic cell transplantation. Broader findings and caveats from the paper: Over the following months the frequencies of hyperexpanded clones went down, and after one year T-cell counts and TCRbeta diversity were mostly credited to newly produced T cells. In some patients, the high TCRbeta diversity seen at day 60 was put down to recipient T cells and intrathymic progenitors that had survived conditioning. The apparently early recovery of alphabetaT-cell counts about two months after transplant reportedly depended on only several hundred rapidly expanded clones that came from non-depleted graft cells.

Explained via the paper, the treatment or condition label denotes: allogeneic hematopoietic cell transplantation with graft depleted of TCRalphabeta T cells and CD19 B cells. Transplant recipients were children who received TCRalphabeta/CD19-depleted allogeneic hematopoietic cell grafts. The method behind the library was PCR. Sequencing was performed on an Illumina HiSeq 2500. To normalize quantification of the TCRbeta repertoire, the TCR libraries were built with molecular barcoding that relied on unique molecular identifiers. Using fastp at Q25 and MiXCR, TCRdb reprocessed the public reads and kept productive beta chains. Under each unique CDR3 protein, matching rows form one entry showing the most common genes and DNA. For this sample there are fewer than 550,000 distinct CDR3 sequences; over 9.5% appear just once. The top ten hold less than 15% of the sample. This clonotype was detected a few times. It lacks a known antigen. Per-nucleotide qualities are absent, and no much larger clonotype sits a single base away.

V trim: 4 bases; J trim: 2 bases; unmatched bases: 9. Counted from cysteine to phenylalanine, this CDR3 has 16 amino acids. Only the CDR3 region is kept as DNA, spanning 48 bases read in frame from base 1. The germline V gene supplies CDR1 SGHRS and CDR2 YFSETQ. The V gene is TRBV5-1 and the J gene is TRBJ2-7; TRBD2 fits 10 bases in the junction. The source of this sequence is a female patient aged 2-10 years who had a stem cell transplant for aplastic anemia, so the T cells may come from the graft donor. This sample comprised PBMCs, mostly from graft donor cells, obtained 180 days after TCRalphabeta/CD19-depleted stem cell transplant. The CDR3 in this case is CASSPLTSGKAYEQYF. The nucleotide sequence reads as follows: TGCGCCAGCAGCCCACTAACTAGCGGGAAAGCCTACGAGCAGTACTTC.